The TCR beta chain under discussion was sequenced for a study of T-cell memory formation after mild COVID-19. Whole-study context: Most TCR clusters belonged to a single donor.

The germline CDR1 and CDR2 sequences are DFQATT and SNEGSKA (reference sequence). CDR3 length equals 11 residues. V was cut by 7 bases and J by 4 bases, with 11 bases left in between. Notes on this clonotype: The antigen remains unidentified.

Study-wide findings and caveats: Still unconfirmed is whether the second-wave clones peaking on day 37 recognized SARS-CoV-2. Certain responding clones were present in pre-infection memory, suggesting participation of cross-reactive memory.

Via MiXCR, TCRdb re-called the 5' RACE reads, giving one row per CDR3 protein. The sample comprises around 200,000 distinct CDR3 sequences, about 22% of which are singletons, and 23% rests with the top ten. The material sequenced was PBMCs or a T cell subset sorted from them (not recorded which). This clonotype was sampled from an adult woman who had mild COVID-19 (a few samples of this study predate the infection). Cell type and time point are not known. The V gene is TRBV20-1, the J gene TRBJ2-7; D perhaps matches TRBD2 (5 bases). The DNA for the CDR3 is TGCAGTGTGAGGGTTGGGTACGAGCAGTACTTC. Amino acid sequence: CSVRVGYEQYF.